These 32 T cell receptor beta chains were all obtained from the same sample, sequenced in a study of persistence of HIV-infected CD4 T cells. These receptors have no identified antigens. Sequencing used immunoSEQ version 4 in survey mode. Assay used: immunoSEQ multiplex PCR; TCRdb lists only in-frame clones, some missing. The repertoire holds roughly 64,000 clones, with over 60% as singletons. An overlapping HIV-1 Gag peptide pool stimulated these cells at about 0.91 ug/peptide/mL. CD40L-negative CD69-negative CD45RO-high memory CD4+ T cells were sorted as populations depleted of antigen-responding cells. The specimen comprised CD4+ T cells sorted from PBMCs after roughly 19-hour stimulation, sampled from a patient who received antiretroviral therapy. These receptors all stem from an adult man with HIV who was CMV-seropositive.

V and J are TRBV5-1 and TRBJ2-7; 8 nucleotides agree with TRBD1. Germline CDR1 and CDR2: SGHRS and YFSETQ. Germline trimming cut 1 base from V and 2 bases from J; bases unmatched to any gene: 5. The CDR3 is made up of 15 amino acids. The CDR3 coding sequence is TGCGCCAGCAGCTTGTCGCAGGGGGCAACCTACGAGCAGTACTTC. Its translation: CASSLSQGATYEQYF.

The chain is built from TRBV18 and TRBJ2-3, with TRBD2 as a possible D gene (6 bases). The CDR3 runs 16 residues. The germline V gene has CDR1 KGHSH and CDR2 LQKENI. The V end lost 4 bases, the J end lost 0 bases, and 14 bases lay between the germline ends. The DNA of the CDR3 is TGTGCCAGCTCACTGCCTGGACGGGGGAGCACAGATACGCAGTATTTT. Translated, it gives CASSLPGRGSTDTQYF.

This chain connects TRBV5-5 to TRBJ1-3; D ambiguous. The CDR3 consists of 16 residues. Germline V gives CDR1 SGHKS, CDR2 YYEKEE (reference sequence). V gave up 0 bases and J gave up 0 bases, with 10 bases separating them. This CDR3 is CASSLEMRSSGNTIYF. CDR3 DNA: TGTGCCAGCAGCTTGGAAATGAGGAGCTCTGGAAACACCATATATTTT.

The rearrangement joins TRBV29-1 to TRBJ1-1, with unresolved D. CDR1 and CDR2 from the germline V gene are SQVTM and ANQGSEA. CDR3 length equals 12 residues. V was shortened by 4 bases and J by 5 bases, with 11 bases between the two germline ends. The DNA for the CDR3 is TGCAGCGTTGCCAGACAAAAGACTGAAGCTTTCTTT. Translating gives CSVARQKTEAFF.

At least ten counts were recorded for this clone. The J gene is TRBJ2-1, the V gene TRBV12-3 or TRBV12-4; tentative D call: TRBD1 (6 bases). This CDR3 has 12 amino acids. V shed 3 bases and J shed 11 bases, with 11 bases lying between them. The CDR3 nucleotides are TGTGCCAGCAGTTTGGGGGCTATTAAGCAGTTCTTC. It is translated as CASSLGAIKQFF.

The table lists this clone with a few counts. The V and J genes are TRBV10-3 and TRBJ1-1; 8 nucleotides agree with TRBD1. Germline values: CDR1 ENHRY, CDR2 SYGVKD. This CDR3 has 13 residues. V lost 5 bases and J lost 3; bases outside the gene matches: 2. In DNA form, the CDR3 reads TGTGCCATCAGTAGACAGGGGCACACTGAAGCTTTCTTT. It specifies CAISRQGHTEAFF.

The rearrangement joins TRBV7-9 to TRBJ2-3, with D perhaps matching TRBD2 (5 bases). Germline V gives CDR1 SEHNR, CDR2 FQNEAQ (reference sequence). The CDR3 extends over 12 amino acids. The ends were cut back, 5 bases at V and 4 bases at J, with 7 bases in the middle. The CDR3 nucleotides are TGTGCCAGCAGCCGGGAAGCAGATACGCAGTATTTT. This encodes CASSREADTQYF.

V usage is TRBV6-4 and J usage is TRBJ2-3; D uncertain. The V gene lost 3 bases and the J gene lost 5 bases, with 15 bases spanning the gap. The CDR3 extends over 15 amino acids. From germline, CDR1 is MRHNA and CDR2 SNTAGT. CDR3 nucleotide sequence: TGTGCCAGCAGTGATTCGCCCCGTCTTGGAGATACGCAGTATTTT. This codes for CASSDSPRLGDTQYF.

The rearrangement links TRBV27 to TRBJ1-2, with D uncertain. The CDR3 is made up of 13 amino acids. Germline V lookup: CDR1 MNHEY, CDR2 SMNVEV (reference sequence). V lost 3 bases and J lost 6, with 11 bases in between. Written as DNA, the CDR3 is TGTGCCAGCAGTTTCCGGCGAAGCGATGGCTACACCTTC. This translates into CASSFRRSDGYTF.

The chain recombines TRBV4-1 with TRBJ2-4; D is perhaps TRBD2 (6 bases). Looked up from germline, CDR1 is MGHRA and CDR2 is YSYEKL. CDR3 size: 14 residues. V lost 0 bases and J 6 bases, leaving 9 bases between the germline ends. The DNA for the CDR3 is TGCGCCAGCAGCCAAGAGGGGGGTTCAAACATTCAGTACTTC. Translation gives CASSQEGGSNIQYF.

The V call is TRBV5-1, the J call TRBJ1-4, with 10 bases identical to TRBD1. The germline CDR1 and CDR2 sequences are SGHRS and YFSETQ. The CDR3 is 15 residues long. V trimming: 2 bases; J trimming: 4 bases; junction bases outside the gene matches: 2. The CDR3 nucleotides read TGCGCCAGCAGCTTCGGACAGGGGGTTAATGAAAAACTGTTTTTT. It codes for CASSFGQGVNEKLFF.

This clone occurred once. The rearrangement joins TRBV7-6 to TRBJ2-3, with a possible D match to TRBD1 (5 bases). Germline loops: CDR1 SGHVS, CDR2 FNYEAQ. The CDR3 contains 16 residues. V lost 1 base, J lost 0 bases, and 11 bases lay in between. The CDR3 DNA sequence: TGTGCCAGCAGCTTAGGTGGCAGGGTCAGCACAGATACGCAGTATTTT. It specifies CASSLGGRVSTDTQYF.

This rearrangement joins TRBV5-1 to TRBJ2-3; D is unclear. V dropped 3 bases and J dropped 3 bases, with 11 bases sitting between them. CDR1 SGHRS and CDR2 YFSETQ come from the germline V gene. The CDR3 spans 14 residues. As DNA, the CDR3 is TGCGCCAGCAGCTCGGCTCCTGGGACAGATACGCAGTATTTT. This sequence encodes CASSSAPGTDTQYF.

This sequence joins TRBV6-6 and TRBJ2-1; TRBD1 agrees at 10 bases. CDR1 is MNHNY and CDR2 is SVGAGI in the germline V gene (reference sequence). J gave up 0 bases and V 5 bases, and 4 bases lay outside the gene matches. This CDR3 spans 16 amino acids. DNA for the CDR3: TGTGCCAGCAGTACATGGACAGGGGGCTCCTACAATGAGCAGTTCTTC. This sequence encodes CASSTWTGGSYNEQFF.

The chain joins TRBV5-1 to TRBJ1-6; a weak D match, TRBD1 (6 bases). Germline-derived CDR1 and CDR2 are SGHRS and YFSETQ. The length of the CDR3 is 15 residues. V gave up 5 bases and J gave up 7 bases, with 16 bases separating them. The DNA of the CDR3 is TGCGCCAGCAGACCCCCGGACAGAGACAATTCACCCCTCCACTTT. Protein sequence: CASRPPDRDNSPLHF.

The rearrangement links TRBV24-1 to TRBJ2-6; D gene uncertain. This CDR3 comprises 16 residues. Per the germline V gene, CDR1 is KGHDR and CDR2 is SFDVKD. Trimming removed 5 bases at V and 0 bases at J, with 10 bases between. The CDR3 loop is CATSAPAVSGANVLTF. The CDR3 coding sequence is TGTGCCACCAGTGCCCCGGCTGTCTCTGGGGCCAACGTCCTGACTTTC.

The chain couples TRBV28 to TRBJ1-2, with a weak D call TRBD1 (6 bases). This CDR3 comprises 16 residues. V was cut by 4 bases and J by 4 bases, with 19 bases left in between. The germline V gene has CDR1 MDHEN and CDR2 SYDVKM. Here the CDR3 DNA reads TGTGCCAGCAGTTCGCCCAACAGGGAGGGTGCCTATGGCTACACCTTC. It translates to CASSSPNREGAYGYTF.

The chain links TRBV4-1 to TRBJ2-1; D unclear. V was trimmed by 0 bases and J by 7 bases, leaving 10 bases between them. Germline V gene lookup returns CDR1 MGHRA and CDR2 YSYEKL. This CDR3 has 14 residues. This CDR3 reads CASSQEGTRNEQFF. CDR3 sequence (DNA): TGCGCCAGCAGCCAAGAGGGTACGAGGAATGAGCAGTTCTTC.

Only one count was recorded for this clone. This chain uses TRBV9 with TRBJ2-1, with D perhaps TRBD2 (5 bases). V lost 1 base to trimming and J lost 9 bases, with 8 bases between them. The CDR3 consists of 12 residues. The germline V gene has CDR1 SGDLS and CDR2 YYNGEE. The CDR3 sequence is CASSVYGGEQFF. The DNA for the CDR3 is TGTGCCAGCAGCGTATACGGAGGTGAGCAGTTCTTC.

The rearrangement uses TRBV7-2 and TRBJ1-3; TRBD1 is a possible D gene (5 bases). The V end was cut by 5 bases, the J end by 0 bases, with 8 bases between. The germline gives CDR1 SGHTA, CDR2 FQGNSA. The CDR3 covers 14 residues. CDR3 sequence reads: CASSPQVSGNTIYF. CDR3 DNA sequence: TGTGCCAGCAGCCCACAGGTCTCTGGAAACACCATATATTTT.

The gene calls are TRBV6-5 and TRBJ2-2; unclear D gene. The CDR3 length is 14 residues. Germline CDR1 MNHEY, CDR2 SVGAGI. Trimming left V 4 bases short and J 3 bases short, with 9 bases between. CDR3 protein: CASSLRRDTGELFF. CDR3 DNA: TGTGCCAGCAGTTTACGGCGTGACACCGGGGAGCTGTTTTTT.

The chain joins TRBV6-5 to TRBJ1-3, with D perhaps matching TRBD1 (5 bases). The ends were cut back, 2 bases at V and 4 bases at J, with 9 bases in the middle. The CDR3 has 14 residues. Germline V gene sequence: CDR1 MNHEY, CDR2 SVGAGI. The CDR3 DNA sequence: TGTGCCAGCAGTTACCAGGGAGAAGGAAACACCATATATTTT. Protein product: CASSYQGEGNTIYF.

This chain joins TRBV6-1 and TRBJ2-1; tentatively, D is TRBD2 (5 bases). CDR1 is MNHNS and CDR2 is SASEGT in the germline V gene. Trimming removed 2 bases from V and 7 bases from J, with 12 bases in between. The CDR3 has 14 residues. CDR3: CASSERVGANEQFF. In DNA, the CDR3 is TGTGCCAGCAGTGAACGGGTGGGAGCGAATGAGCAGTTCTTC.

The chain joins TRBV4-2 to TRBJ2-3; 7 positions agree with TRBD1. CDR1 is LGHNA and CDR2 is YNFKEQ in the germline V gene. This CDR3 has 20 residues. With 0 bases clipped from V and 4 bases from J, the junction kept 19 bases outside the gene matches. CDR3 sequence: CASSQDQRIGQGDSADTQYF. The CDR3 region has the DNA TGTGCCAGCAGCCAAGATCAACGAATAGGGCAGGGGGATTCGGCAGATACGCAGTATTTT.

CDR3 nucleotides: TGCGCCAGCGGTACTAGGGCGCAAGAGACCCAGTACTTC. Its translation is CASGTRAQETQYF. This rearrangement joins TRBV10-2 to TRBJ2-5; tentative D call: TRBD2 (5 bases). Germline assignment: CDR1 WSHSY and CDR2 SAAADI. This CDR3 contains 13 residues. The V and J ends lost 8 bases and 2 bases respectively, with 12 bases between them.

The rearrangement links TRBV3-1 (or the pseudogene TRBV3-2) to TRBJ1-6, with TRBD1 identical over 8 bases. V lost 2 bases to trimming and J lost 6 bases; unmatched junction nucleotides: 6. Germline CDR1 LGHDT, CDR2 YNNKEL (reference sequence). The CDR3 contains 16 residues. The CDR3 is CASSQNLGQGNSPLHF. In DNA form, the CDR3 reads TGTGCCAGCAGCCAAAACCTCGGACAGGGTAATTCACCCCTCCACTTT.

The CDR3 DNA follows: TGTGCCAGCTCAAAGGGGAGGGAAGGATACGAGCAGTACTTC. Amino acids: CASSKGREGYEQYF. This chain uses TRBV18 with TRBJ2-7; TRBD2 agrees at 7 bases. The V and J ends lost 5 bases and 4 bases, in that order; junction bases with no gene match: 8. Per the germline V gene, CDR1 is KGHSH and CDR2 is LQKENI. The CDR3 spans 14 residues.

This clone appeared a single time. The genes are TRBV6-6 and TRBJ1-4; D ambiguous. The ends were cut back, 0 bases at V and 8 bases at J, with 10 bases in the middle. CDR1 is MNHNY, CDR2 SVGAGI, per germline (reference sequence). There are 14 residues in the CDR3. CDR3 nucleotides: TGTGCCAGCAGTTACTCGAACTCTGGGGAAAAACTGTTTTTT. It is translated as CASSYSNSGEKLFF.

The chain employs TRBV5-4 and TRBJ2-7, with a weak D call TRBD1 (5 bases). The CDR3 is made up of 14 amino acids. Per germline, CDR1 SGHNT and CDR2 YYREEE (reference sequence). The ends were cut back, 4 bases at V and 0 bases at J, with 11 bases in the middle. The CDR3 DNA is TGTGCCAGCAGCGCCGATCAGGGCTCCTACGAGCAGTACTTC. Residues: CASSADQGSYEQYF.

This clone came up a few times. The chain employs TRBV3-1 (or the pseudogene TRBV3-2) and TRBJ1-3; D is ambiguous. CDR1 is LGHDT, CDR2 YNNKEL, per germline (reference sequence). The CDR3 contains 16 residues. V was pared by 2 bases and J by 0 bases, with 11 bases between. The CDR3 coding sequence is TGTGCCAGCAGCCAACCGGTACGCCACTCTGGAAACACCATATATTTT. Translation: CASSQPVRHSGNTIYF.

J is TRBJ2-3 and V is TRBV7-9; the match to TRBD2 covers 10 bases. CDR3 size: 15 residues. The germline V gene has CDR1 SEHNR and CDR2 FQNEAQ (reference sequence). Germline trimming cut 0 bases from V and 6 bases from J; bases unmatched to any gene: 3. CDR3 DNA: TGTGCCAGCAGCTTAGCAGCGGGGGGGCTGGATACGCAGTATTTT. Translation gives CASSLAAGGLDTQYF.

In this sample, this clone turned up a few times. The chain uses TRBV19 and TRBJ1-5; tentatively, D is TRBD1 (6 bases). This CDR3 has 16 residues. V was shortened by 6 bases and J by 2 bases, with 17 bases between the two germline ends. Germline V gene lookup returns CDR1 LNHDA and CDR2 SQIVND (reference sequence). Written as DNA, the CDR3 is TGTGCCAGTAGCTCACAGGGCCTCCAAGGCAATCAGCCCCAGCATTTT. This sequence encodes CASSSQGLQGNQPQHF.